The 8 T cell receptor beta chains presented below share a single source sample, sequenced in a study of molecular identifiers for immune sequencing clone quantification. TCRdb used MiXCR to reprocess the PCR reads, holding one entry per CDR3 protein. The sample carries some 65,000 distinct CDR3 sequences, under 20% recorded once. Sequenced: naive CD8+ T cells from blood, with Jurkat cell RNA spiked in. The subset: FACS-sorted CD8+CD4-CCR7+CD45RA+ naive T cells. These receptors all stem from a human donor in good health. Some libraries in this study had Jurkat cell RNA spiked in.

This clonotype was picked up many times. The chain links TRBV5-1 to TRBJ2-7, with D hard to call. The CDR3 is 13 amino acids. Trimming cost V 2 bases and J 2 bases, with 8 bases left between them. The germline CDR1 and CDR2 sequences are SGHRS and YFSETQ. This chain's CDR3 is CASSFGATYEQYF. In DNA form, the CDR3 reads TGCGCCAGCAGCTTTGGCGCGACCTACGAGCAGTACTTC.

This clonotype was observed at least ten times. The rearrangement links TRBV20-1 to TRBJ1-1; weak D call: TRBD1 (5 bases). This CDR3 is 14 amino acids long. Trimming pared 6 bases from V and 1 base from J, leaving 15 bases between. The germline V gene encodes CDR1 DFQATT and CDR2 SNEGSKA (reference sequence). The CDR3 DNA reads TGCAGTGCCAGGGAAATTGGGCAGAACACTGAAGCTTTCTTT. This encodes CSAREIGQNTEAFF.

In its sample, this clonotype was seen a few times. The rearrangement uses TRBV28 and TRBJ2-7; D may match TRBD1 or TRBD2 (6 bases each). This CDR3 spans 17 amino acids. Germline-derived CDR1 and CDR2 are MDHEN and SYDVKM. Trimming removed 5 bases at V and 0 bases at J, with 20 bases between. CDR3: CASSLPAGGTSSYEQYF. The CDR3 DNA reads TGTGCCAGCAGTCTCCCTGCGGGCGGGACAAGCTCCTACGAGCAGTACTTC.

This clonotype occurred many times. V and J are TRBV30 and TRBJ2-4, with D possibly being TRBD2 (6 bases). The CDR3 totals 15 residues. With 1 base removed from V and 1 base from J, the gap between germline ends came to 11 bases. Germline V lookup: CDR1 GTSNPN, CDR2 SVGIG (reference sequence). The CDR3 sequence: CAWSGYGGAKNIQYF. In DNA, the CDR3 is TGTGCCTGGAGTGGCTATGGAGGGGCCAAAAACATTCAGTACTTC. Filled out from reference TRBV30 and TRBJ2-4, the complete variable domain reads SQTIHQWPATLVQPVGSPLSLECTVEGTSNPNLYWYRQAAGRGLQLLFYSVGIGQISSEVPQNLSASRPQDRQFILSSKKLLLSDSGFYLCAWSGYGGAKNIQYFGAGTRLSVL.

This clonotype was counted at least ten times. This chain joins TRBV13 and TRBJ2-1; 9 bases agree with TRBD2. The germline gives CDR1 PRHDT, CDR2 FYEKMQ (reference sequence). V was clipped by 4 bases and J by 7 bases; unmatched bases: 14. The length of the CDR3 is 17 residues. The DNA for the CDR3 is TGTGCCAGCAGCTGGAGCGGTGACGCGGGAGGGTTGAATGAGCAGTTCTTC. It encodes CASSWSGDAGGLNEQFF. The variable domain in full, completed from reference TRBV13 and TRBJ2-1, reads AAGVIQSPRHLIKEKRETATLKCYPIPRHDTVYWYQQGPGQDPQFLISFYEKMQSDKGSIPDRFSAQQFSDYHSELNMSSLELGDSALYFCASSWSGDAGGLNEQFFGPGTRLTVL.

The chain joins TRBV25-1 to TRBJ2-1; D is undetermined. The ends were cut back, 8 bases at V and 3 bases at J, with 5 bases in the middle. The length of the CDR3 is 11 residues. Germline V gene sequence: CDR1 MGHDK, CDR2 SYGVNS. The CDR3 DNA follows: TGTGCCAGCGGGGACTACAATGAGCAGTTCTTC. Translated: CASGDYNEQFF.

The genes are TRBV5-4 and TRBJ2-3; TRBD2 agrees at 7 bases. Germline V lookup: CDR1 SGHNT, CDR2 YYREEE (reference sequence). CDR3 length: 17 amino acids. The V and J ends lost 0 bases and 1 base, in that order; junction bases with no gene match: 8. CDR3 DNA sequence: TGTGCCAGCAGCTTGGCCATCTCAGCGGGACGCACAGATACGCAGTATTTT. Encoded protein: CASSLAISAGRTDTQYF.

This clonotype has at least ten counts. J is TRBJ2-1 and V is TRBV7-9; D may match TRBD1 or TRBD2 (5 bases each). The length of the CDR3 is 14 residues. Trimming cost V 9 bases and J 4 bases, with 16 bases left between them. The germline CDR1 and CDR2 sequences are SEHNR and FQNEAQ (reference sequence). The CDR3 DNA follows: TGTGCCAGTGGAACGGGGCGGAAATACAATGAGCAGTTCTTC. Its protein product is CASGTGRKYNEQFF.